This T cell receptor (beta chain) was sequenced during a study of T cells in localized non-small cell lung cancer. The data were produced by immunoSEQ multiplex PCR, yet TCRdb's version contains in-frame clones alone and is incomplete. The sample has 25,000 to 30,000 clones, roughly 84% seen once. With regard to this clone: Its antigen is not known.

Trimming took 2 bases from V and 8 from J, leaving 4 bases between them. Germline CDR1 MDHEN, CDR2 SYDVKM. The CDR3 is made up of 11 amino acids. Study-wide results and caveats: Since sequencing was restricted to only one region of the tumor, intratumor heterogeneity remains a possibility. Tumor showed lower T cell clonality than uninvolved adjacent lung, where it was highest.

The rearrangement joins TRBV28 to TRBJ2-4, with D unclear. The clonotype comes from a man aged 40 to 70 with stage III lung adenocarcinoma. The sample consisted of peripheral blood mononuclear cells, taken before any cancer treatment. The CDR3 sequence: CASSLGHIQYF. CDR3 DNA: TGTGCCAGCAGTTTAGGTCACATTCAGTACTTC. The variable domain in full, with the rest retrieved from reference TRBV28 and TRBJ2-4, is DVKVTQSSRYLVKRTGEKVFLECVQDMDHENMFWYRQDPGLGLRLIYFSYDVKMKEKGDIPEGYSVSREKKERFSLILESASTNQTSMYLCASSLGHIQYFGAGTRLSVL.